This TCR beta chain was retrieved from a study of cytomegalovirus exposure and HLA in healthy donors. The ends were cut back, 5 bases at V and 3 bases at J, with 10 bases in the middle. The germline V gene has CDR1 SGHTA and CDR2 FQGNSA. The CDR3 contains 13 residues. With 60 Vbeta and 13 Jbeta primers, the PCR was carried out. Clones were sequenced by immunoSEQ multiplex PCR, and TCRdb holds only the in-frame ones, with some missing. The sample yields about 120,000 clones, approximately 75% seen once. This receptor was identified in a middle-aged man in good health and CMV-seronegative. V is TRBV7-2 and J is TRBJ1-1; TRBD1 is a possible D gene (5 bases). The sample taken for sequencing was PBMCs. The CDR3 protein is CASSVTRDTEAFF. In DNA, the CDR3 is TGTGCCAGCAGCGTGACCAGGGACACTGAAGCTTTCTTT. Full variable domain (outside the CDR3, taken from reference TRBV7-2 and TRBJ1-1): GAGVSQSPSNKVTEKGKDVELRCDPISGHTALYWYRQSLGQGLEFLIYFQGNSAPDKSGLPSDRFSAERTGGSVSTLTIQRTQQEDSAVYLCASSVTRDTEAFFGQGTRLTVV.